This T cell receptor (beta chain) derives from a study of T cell responses to AZD1222 COVID-19 vaccine. Turning to this clone: Antigen specificity is unknown.

Regarding the study as a whole: Donors were largely white British and mainly female; clonal diversity was possibly underestimated.

Generated by immunoSEQ multiplex PCR, the TCRdb table keeps only in-frame clones and is missing some. This table holds 130,000 to 150,000 clones, 89% found once. CDR1 is SGHVS, CDR2 FNYEAQ, per germline. Trimming removed 1 base from V and 4 bases from J, with 10 bases in between. This CDR3 comprises 15 residues. The clonotype originates from an adult who received the AZD1222 COVID-19 vaccine. The input for sequencing was peripheral blood, taken 28 days after the second AZD1222 dose. The genes are TRBV7-6 and TRBJ2-2; D may be TRBD1 or TRBD2 (6 bases each). The CDR3 region is CASSLGGASTGELFF. The CDR3 coding sequence is TGTGCCAGCAGCTTAGGGGGGGCGAGCACCGGGGAGCTGTTTTTT.